This T cell receptor beta chain derives from a study of identical twins. Overall study results and limits: The study found weaker excess twin sharing in beta out-of-frame sequences. Conclusions were drawn cross-sectionally by statistical analysis, without following the same donors.

One entry per CDR3 protein results from TCRdb running MiXCR on the 5' RACE reads. The sample consists of hundreds of thousands of distinct CDR3 sequences, roughly 7.5% of them appearing once. Germline CDR1 reads LGHNA; CDR2 reads YNFKEQ. CDR3 length: 16 residues. V lost 1 base and J lost 1, with 12 bases in between. This clonotype was detected a few times. Its specificity is unknown. These sequences were also reported in another study, on yellow fever vaccine responses in identical twins.

Sequences were obtained from CD8+ T cells sorted from blood. This clonotype was sampled from a woman aged 18 to 35 in good health. The rearrangement links TRBV4-2 to TRBJ2-3; D may be TRBD1 or TRBD2 (6 bases each). DNA for the CDR3: TGTGCCAGCAGCCAAGCGGGGGCGAGGGGCACAGATACGCAGTATTTT. Amino acids: CASSQAGARGTDTQYF.